The 14 T cell receptor beta chains given below trace back to one sample, sequenced in a study of blood T cell repertoires in COVID-19. TCRdb's table, derived via immunoSEQ multiplex PCR, lists solely in-frame clones and lacks some. The sample lists around 380,000 clones, over 65% occurring once. The sample was peripheral blood. The receptors stem from a human donor with acute or convalescent COVID-19. The donor label of this sample is uncertain.

J is TRBJ1-2 and V is TRBV30; a possible D gene is TRBD1 (5 bases). The germline V gene encodes CDR1 GTSNPN and CDR2 SVGIG (reference sequence). The CDR3 sequence is 12 residues long. V lost 4 bases, J lost 2 bases, and 8 bases lay in between. The CDR3 reads CAWTRQNYGYTF. Here the CDR3 DNA reads TGTGCCTGGACCCGACAGAACTATGGCTACACCTTC.

As DNA, the CDR3 is TGTGCCAGCAGCCAAGATTCTTATTCGGCTAGCGGGTCTTGGGAGACCCAGTACTTC. Amino acids: CASSQDSYSASGSWETQYF. This chain joins TRBV4-2 and TRBJ2-5, with 8 bases matching TRBD2. Germline V CDR1 and CDR2: LGHNA, YNFKEQ. The CDR3 is 19 amino acids. J lost 5 bases, V lost 0 bases, and 17 bases had no gene match.

V gene TRBV4-2 combines with J gene TRBJ2-1; 11 bases are a match to TRBD2. The CDR3 length is 17 residues. V lost 0 bases and J lost 6; bases outside the gene matches: 7. Germline V gene data show CDR1 as LGHNA and CDR2 as YNFKEQ. The CDR3 nucleotides are TGTGCCAGCAGCCAAGATTTCGGGACTAGCGGATTCAATGAGCAGTTCTTC. This gives the protein CASSQDFGTSGFNEQFF.

This clone was seen ten or more times. CDR3 DNA: TGTGCCAGCAGTCAATACACTGAAGCTTTCTTT. It codes for CASSQYTEAFF. The V and J genes are TRBV6-5 and TRBJ1-1; D is unclear. Trimming left V 5 bases short and J 3 bases short, with 4 bases between. The CDR3 sequence is 11 residues long. Germline V gene sequence: CDR1 MNHEY, CDR2 SVGAGI.

The count of this clone is one. The genes are TRBV5-1 and TRBJ2-7, with TRBD1 identical over 9 bases. Germline values: CDR1 SGHRS, CDR2 YFSETQ. Trimming removed 4 bases from V and 5 bases from J; junction bases left unmatched: 7. The CDR3 length is 14 residues. The CDR3 protein is CASSLGQGFHEQYF. The CDR3 region has the DNA TGCGCCAGCAGCCTGGGACAGGGTTTCCACGAGCAGTACTTC.

The chain joins TRBV5-1 to TRBJ1-6; 8 bases match TRBD1. The CDR3 runs to 16 residues. The V gene end was trimmed by 4 bases and the J gene end by 6 bases; junction bases not matched to a gene: 9. The V gene's germline CDR1 is SGHRS and CDR2 YFSETQ. CDR3 in amino acids: CASSADRQGRNSPLHF. The CDR3 region has the DNA TGCGCCAGCAGCGCCGACAGACAGGGGCGTAATTCACCCCTCCACTTT.

The chain uses TRBV27 and TRBJ1-6, with 7 bases matching TRBD1. Trimming cost V 3 bases and J 9 bases; bases outside gene matches: 8. Germline-derived CDR1 and CDR2 are MNHEY and SMNVEV (reference sequence). The CDR3 sequence is 15 residues long. The CDR3 spells CASSFERTGLSPLHF. As DNA, the CDR3 is TGTGCCAGCAGTTTCGAGAGGACAGGCCTTTCACCCCTCCACTTT.

The chain carries TRBV19 and TRBJ2-3; possible D gene TRBD2, 5 bases. V dropped 6 bases and J dropped 2 bases, with 12 bases sitting between them. Germline V gene sequence: CDR1 LNHDA, CDR2 SQIVND (reference sequence). The CDR3 has 14 amino acids. CDR3 loop: CASSGGIFTDTQYF. Written as DNA, the CDR3 is TGTGCCAGTAGCGGAGGCATCTTCACAGATACGCAGTATTTT.

The genes are TRBV27 and TRBJ1-4, with 9 bases identical to TRBD1. Germline V lookup: CDR1 MNHEY, CDR2 SMNVEV (reference sequence). Trimming removed 2 bases from V and 8 bases from J; junction bases left unmatched: 6. CDR3 size: 15 residues. The CDR3 protein is CASSLLGTGQEKLFF. CDR3 DNA: TGTGCCAGCAGTTTACTTGGGACAGGGCAGGAAAAACTGTTTTTT.

This clone was counted a single time. The gene calls are TRBV5-6 and TRBJ2-1; 14 bases line up with TRBD2. V shed 0 bases and J 8 bases; nucleotides not matched to a gene: 1. This CDR3 has 15 residues. Germline V gives CDR1 SGHDT, CDR2 YYEEEE. The CDR3 sequence: CASSLGLAGGDEQFF. CDR3 coding DNA: TGTGCCAGCAGCTTGGGACTAGCGGGAGGGGATGAGCAGTTCTTC.

The chain combines TRBV27 with TRBJ2-2, with D possibly matching TRBD1 (6 bases). The CDR3 sequence is 16 residues long. Germline CDR1 is MNHEY and CDR2 is SMNVEV (reference sequence). V shed 7 bases and J shed 2 bases, with 17 bases lying between them. This CDR3 reads CASTYGTSFNTGELFF. The CDR3, as DNA: TGTGCCAGCACCTATGGGACATCCTTTAACACCGGGGAGCTGTTTTTT.

The chain employs TRBV7-9 and TRBJ2-3, with 8 positions matching TRBD2. CDR1 is SEHNR, CDR2 FQNEAQ, per germline (reference sequence). CDR3 length: 15 residues. J was trimmed by 6 bases and V by 2 bases; bases with no gene match: 7. The CDR3 loop reads CASSLFRGGMDTQYF. In DNA, the CDR3 is TGTGCCAGCAGCTTATTTCGGGGGGGCATGGATACGCAGTATTTT. The full variable domain, rest sourced from reference TRBV7-9 and TRBJ2-3, is DTGVSQNPRHKITKRGQNVTFRCDPISEHNRLYWYRQTLGQGPEFLTYFQNEAQLEKSRLLSDRFSAERPKGSFSTLEIQRTEQGDSAMYLCASSLFRGGMDTQYFGPGTRLTVL.

This chain links TRBV18 with TRBJ2-3; a weak D match, TRBD1 (5 bases). Germline V gene data show CDR1 as KGHSH and CDR2 as LQKENI. V was clipped by 4 bases and J by 0 bases, with 11 bases between them. The CDR3 length is 15 residues. The CDR3 loop is CASSQSTDSTDTQYF. The CDR3 DNA reads as TGTGCCAGCTCACAATCGACAGATAGCACAGATACGCAGTATTTT.

The rearrangement joins TRBV6-5 to TRBJ1-6; D possibly corresponds to TRBD1 (6 bases). Trimming left V 0 bases short and J 6 bases short, with 12 bases between. This CDR3 is built from 16 residues. Germline CDR1 reads MNHEY; CDR2 reads SVGAGI. CDR3 sequence reads: CASSYSDTGLNSPLHF. CDR3 DNA sequence: TGTGCCAGCAGTTACTCGGATACAGGGCTTAATTCACCCCTCCACTTT.